A selection of T cell receptor beta chains follows, all from one sample in a study of T cell responses to AZD1222 COVID-19 vaccine. Clones were read by immunoSEQ multiplex PCR, and TCRdb kept only the in-frame ones, dropping some. The sample lists around 150,000 clones, over 85% occurring once. Sample: peripheral blood, taken on day 0 of AZD1222 vaccination. The source is an adult in good health. Each CDR3 is given with its conserved first and last residue. Each record gives: V gene, J gene, D gene, CDR3 length, clone size, CDR3 protein, CDR3 DNA. D genes are given only for firm matches. Not every row has a clone size; where given, it reads once, few, many or a size class.

V: TRBV6-5
J: TRBJ1-1
D: .
length: 11
size: .
CDR3: CASSYLTEAFF
DNA: TGTGCCAGCAGTTACCTCACTGAAGCTTTCTTT

V: TRBV10-1
J: TRBJ1-2
D: TRBD1
length: 13
size: .
CDR3: CASSVGQGYGYTF
DNA: TGCGCCAGCAGCGTCGGACAGGGATATGGCTACACCTTC

V: TRBV7-8
J: TRBJ2-1
D: TRBD2
length: 16
size: .
CDR3: CASSLYRGVTYNEQFF
DNA: TGTGCCAGCAGCTTGTACCGGGGGGTAACCTACAATGAGCAGTTCTTC

V: TRBV5-1
J: TRBJ1-1
D: TRBD1
length: 16
size: .
CDR3: CASSSPTGDVNTEAFF
DNA: TGCGCCAGCAGCTCGCCGACAGGGGACGTGAACACTGAAGCTTTCTTT

V: TRBV4-3
J: TRBJ1-1
D: .
length: 16
size: .
CDR3: CASSLERAAMNTEAFF
DNA: TGCGCCAGCAGTCTCGAACGCGCAGCGATGAACACTGAAGCTTTCTTT

V: TRBV28
J: TRBJ1-1
D: .
length: 11
size: .
CDR3: CASERRTEAFF
DNA: TGTGCCAGCGAACGAAGGACAGAAGCTTTCTTT

V: TRBV3-1/TRBV3-2
J: TRBJ1-2
D: TRBD1
length: 15
size: .
CDR3: CASSPTGKGIYGYTF
DNA: TGTGCCAGCAGCCCGACAGGGAAGGGGATCTATGGCTACACCTTC

V: TRBV4-3
J: TRBJ2-2
D: TRBD2
length: 18
size: .
CDR3: CASSLRVLAGANTGELFF
DNA: TGCGCCAGCAGCTTAAGGGTCCTAGCGGGAGCGAACACCGGGGAGCTGTTTTTT

V: TRBV6-5
J: TRBJ2-5
D: .
length: 15
size: .
CDR3: CASSYWAGRGETQYF
DNA: TGTGCCAGCAGTTACTGGGCCGGCCGCGGGGAGACCCAGTACTTC

V: TRBV5-8
J: TRBJ1-2
D: TRBD1
length: 16
size: .
CDR3: CASSLGTGPPLYGYTF
DNA: TGTGCCAGCAGCTTGGGGACAGGGCCGCCACTCTATGGCTACACCTTC

V: TRBV27
J: TRBJ2-1
D: .
length: 13
size: .
CDR3: CASRRGSYNEQFF
DNA: TGTGCCAGCAGGCGGGGATCCTACAATGAGCAGTTCTTC

V: TRBV27
J: TRBJ1-2
D: TRBD1
length: 15
size: .
CDR3: CASSFYSTGTYGYTF
DNA: TGTGCCAGCAGTTTCTACTCGACAGGGACTTATGGCTACACCTTC

V: TRBV5-6
J: TRBJ1-1
D: .
length: 14
size: .
CDR3: CASSRLQGRTEAFF
DNA: TGTGCCAGCAGCCGACTACAGGGAAGGACTGAAGCTTTCTTT

V: TRBV6-5
J: TRBJ1-2
D: .
length: 14
size: .
CDR3: CASSYSMPNYGYTF
DNA: TGTGCCAGCAGTTACTCAATGCCTAACTATGGCTACACCTTC

V: TRBV28
J: TRBJ2-7
D: .
length: 15
size: few
CDR3: CASIQRLAGNHEQYF
DNA: TGTGCCAGCATTCAGCGGCTAGCAGGGAACCACGAGCAGTACTTC

V: TRBV3-1/TRBV3-2
J: TRBJ2-7
D: TRBD2
length: 17
size: .
CDR3: CASSRNPGLAGGYEQYF
DNA: TGTGCCAGCAGCCGTAACCCGGGACTAGCGGGAGGGTACGAGCAGTACTTC

V: TRBV5-1
J: TRBJ1-4
D: .
length: 15
size: .
CDR3: CASSLEAGSIEKLFF
DNA: TGCGCCAGCAGCCTGGAAGCAGGGTCGATTGAAAAACTGTTTTTT